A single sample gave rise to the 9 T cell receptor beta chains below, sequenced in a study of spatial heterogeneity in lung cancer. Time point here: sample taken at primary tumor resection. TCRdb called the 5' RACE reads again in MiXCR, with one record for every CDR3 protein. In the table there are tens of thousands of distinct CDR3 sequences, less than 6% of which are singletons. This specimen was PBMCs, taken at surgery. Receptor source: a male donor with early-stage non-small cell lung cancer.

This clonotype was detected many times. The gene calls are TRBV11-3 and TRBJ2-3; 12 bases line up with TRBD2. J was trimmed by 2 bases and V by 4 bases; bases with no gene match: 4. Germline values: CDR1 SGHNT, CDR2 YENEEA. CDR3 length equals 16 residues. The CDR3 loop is CASSSGLAGTTDTQYF. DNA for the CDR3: TGTGCCAGCAGCTCGGGACTAGCGGGTACCACAGATACGCAGTATTTT.

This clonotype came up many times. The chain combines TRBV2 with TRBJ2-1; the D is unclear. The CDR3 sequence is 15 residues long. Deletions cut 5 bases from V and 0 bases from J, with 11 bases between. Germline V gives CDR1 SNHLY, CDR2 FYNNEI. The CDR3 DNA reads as TGTGCCAGCAGTTACCTAGAGAGCTCCTACAATGAGCAGTTCTTC. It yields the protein CASSYLESSYNEQFF.

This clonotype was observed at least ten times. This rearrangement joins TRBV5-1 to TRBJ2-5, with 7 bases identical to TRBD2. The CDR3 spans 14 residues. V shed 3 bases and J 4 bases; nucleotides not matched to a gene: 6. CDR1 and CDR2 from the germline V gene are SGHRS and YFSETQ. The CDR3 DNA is TGCGCCAGCAGCTGGGGGGGACTCCGAGAGACCCAGTACTTC. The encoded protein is CASSWGGLRETQYF.

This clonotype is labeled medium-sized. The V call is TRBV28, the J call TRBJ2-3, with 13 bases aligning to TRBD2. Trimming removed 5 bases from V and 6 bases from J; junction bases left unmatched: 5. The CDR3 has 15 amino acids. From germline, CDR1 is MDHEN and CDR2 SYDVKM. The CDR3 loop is CASSTSGRAVDTQYF. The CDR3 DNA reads TGTGCCAGCAGTACTAGCGGGAGGGCCGTGGATACGCAGTATTTT.

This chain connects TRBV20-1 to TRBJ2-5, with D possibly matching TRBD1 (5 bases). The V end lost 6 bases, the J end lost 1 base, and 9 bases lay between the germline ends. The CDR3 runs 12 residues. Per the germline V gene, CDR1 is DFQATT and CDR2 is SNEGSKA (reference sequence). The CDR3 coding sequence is TGCAGTGCAAAGGGGCTCCAAGAGACCCAGTACTTC. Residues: CSAKGLQETQYF.

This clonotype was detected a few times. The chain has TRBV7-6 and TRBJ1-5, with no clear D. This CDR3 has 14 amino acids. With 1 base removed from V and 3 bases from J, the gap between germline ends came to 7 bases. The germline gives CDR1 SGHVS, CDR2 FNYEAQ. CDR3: CASSLVGPNQPQHF. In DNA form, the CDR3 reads TGTGCCAGCAGCTTAGTTGGGCCCAATCAGCCCCAGCATTTT.

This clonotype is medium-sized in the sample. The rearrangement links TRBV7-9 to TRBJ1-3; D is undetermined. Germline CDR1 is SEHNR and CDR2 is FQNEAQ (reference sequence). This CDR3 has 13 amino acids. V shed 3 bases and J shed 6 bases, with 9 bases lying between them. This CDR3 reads CASSFDEANTIYF. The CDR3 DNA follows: TGTGCCAGCAGCTTTGATGAGGCAAACACCATATATTTT.

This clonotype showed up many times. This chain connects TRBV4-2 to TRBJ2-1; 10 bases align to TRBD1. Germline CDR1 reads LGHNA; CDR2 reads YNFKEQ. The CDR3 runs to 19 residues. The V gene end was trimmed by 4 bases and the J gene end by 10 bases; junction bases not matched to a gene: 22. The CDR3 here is CASSPRQGAMSSSANEQFF. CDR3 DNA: TGTGCCAGCAGCCCTAGACAGGGGGCAATGAGCAGTTCGGCCAACGAGCAGTTCTTC.

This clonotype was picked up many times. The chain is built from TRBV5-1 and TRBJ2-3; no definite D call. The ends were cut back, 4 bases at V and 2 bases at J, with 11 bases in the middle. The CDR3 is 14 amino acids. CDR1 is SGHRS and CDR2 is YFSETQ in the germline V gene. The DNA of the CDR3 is TGCGCCAGCAGCCCTAGTTCTACCACAGATACGCAGTATTTT. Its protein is CASSPSSTTDTQYF.